This record concerns one T cell receptor (beta chain) sequence. Its antigen remains unidentified. Mismatch with germline at one junction end may stem from a read error. This CDR3 contains 14 residues. From germline, CDR1 is DFQATT and CDR2 SNEGSKA (reference sequence). For the second PCR, which ran for roughly 6 to 11 cycles, a sample-barcoded 5' primer and a J-beta primer mix were used. Any given sample supplied a minimum of 2.5 million CDR3-containing paired-end reads. MiXCR, applied by TCRdb to the 5' RACE reads, yields one record per CDR3 protein. The sample includes more than 650,000 distinct CDR3 sequences, over 20% of them seen just once. The sample belongs to a study of blood T cells in healthy people across ages. Findings and caveats of the study: Diversity of TCR beta correlated strongly with naive T cell percentage.

This sequence was found in a man in his sixties or seventies in good health. The source material was blood. The rearrangement links TRBV20-1 to TRBJ2-4; 8 bases line up with TRBD1. The CDR3 loop is CSAESGGAENIQYF. CDR3 bases: TGTAGTGCTGAGTCAGGGGGCGCGGAGAACATTCAGTACTTC.